This paragraph covers one T cell receptor beta chain sequence. What it recognizes is unknown. This sample stems from a study of cytomegalovirus exposure and HLA in healthy donors. Whole-study findings and limits: It was assumed in the presence/absence analyses that sequencing depth was roughly uniform across donors. Productive rates of about 87% or about 30% were seen for most TCR beta V segments in an earlier analysis. TCR beta chains numbering approximately 150 were designated cytomegalovirus-associated.

The trim removed 8 bases at V and 3 bases at J, leaving 10 bases unmatched. The CDR3 has 14 residues. Germline CDR1 reads LNHDA; CDR2 reads SQIVND (reference sequence). The PCR employed 60 Vbeta primers together with 13 Jbeta primers. Profiled with immunoSEQ multiplex PCR; TCRdb holds only in-frame clones, not every one. The sample lists 160,000 or so clones, approximately 86% seen once, with 1.5% to 2% in the top ten. This clonotype was obtained from a woman aged 18-29 years in good health and CMV-seronegative. The V and J genes are TRBV19 and TRBJ2-7, with 7 bases matching TRBD1. Input material: PBMCs. CDR3 protein: CASSAGTALYEQYF. CDR3 DNA: TGTGCCAGTTCCGCCGGGACAGCCCTCTACGAGCAGTACTTC.